Described below is a single TCR beta chain sequence and its context. The antigen is not known. Beta-chain TCR cDNA was generated via 5'RACE template switching with UMIs. TCRdb reprocessed the 5' RACE reads; each CDR3 protein has one entry and no DNA is given. The clone table shows under 200,000 distinct CDR3 sequences, with the ten largest holding approximately 17%. From germline, CDR1 is SEHNR and CDR2 FQNEAQ (reference sequence). The CDR3 consists of 16 residues. The data derive from a study of T cells expressing NK-cell markers. Study context: Sorted CD3+CD56+NKG2C+, CD3+CD56+NKG2C- and CD3+CD56-NKG2C+ T cells provided the TCR beta repertoires. Regarding the study as a whole: A few donors showed these clonotypes also leading the CD3+CD56-NKG2C+ fraction. The contribution of dominant NKG2C+ clonotypes to CD8+ T cells in about 6 donors was roughly 1.0-7.5%.

The chain employs TRBV7-9 and TRBJ2-2; TCRdb indicates TRBD2, and absent DNA this call remains unverified. Sequenced: blood T cells: a sorted CD56 or NKG2C T cell subset, CD4+ or CD8+ T cells, or bulk PBMC T cells (not recorded which). The TCR sequence derives from a woman between 18 and 70 years old in good health. CDR3 region: CASSSTTSGKTGELFF.